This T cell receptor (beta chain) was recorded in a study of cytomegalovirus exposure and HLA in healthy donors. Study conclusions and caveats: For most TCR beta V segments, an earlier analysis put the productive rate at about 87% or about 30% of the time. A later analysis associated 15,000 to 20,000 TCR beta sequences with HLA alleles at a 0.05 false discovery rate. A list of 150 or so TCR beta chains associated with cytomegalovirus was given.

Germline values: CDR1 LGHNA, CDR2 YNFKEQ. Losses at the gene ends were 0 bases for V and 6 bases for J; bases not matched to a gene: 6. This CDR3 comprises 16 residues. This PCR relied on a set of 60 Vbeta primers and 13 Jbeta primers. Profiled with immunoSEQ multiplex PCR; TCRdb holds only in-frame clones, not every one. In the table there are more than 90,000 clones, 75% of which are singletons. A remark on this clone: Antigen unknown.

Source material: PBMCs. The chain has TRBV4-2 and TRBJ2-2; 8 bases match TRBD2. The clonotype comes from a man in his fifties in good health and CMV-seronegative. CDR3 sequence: CASSQEQGLVAGELFF. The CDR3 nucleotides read TGTGCCAGCAGCCAAGAACAGGGACTAGTAGCCGGGGAGCTGTTTTTT.